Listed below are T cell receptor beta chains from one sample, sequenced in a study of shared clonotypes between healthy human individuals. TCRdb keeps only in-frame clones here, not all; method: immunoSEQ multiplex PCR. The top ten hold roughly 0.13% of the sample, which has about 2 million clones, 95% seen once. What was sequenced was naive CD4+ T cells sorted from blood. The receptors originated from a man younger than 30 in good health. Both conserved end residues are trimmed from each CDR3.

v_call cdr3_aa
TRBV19 ASSIPKGASTGELF
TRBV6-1 ASNTGLNTEAF
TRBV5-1 ASSSEPGHYNEQF
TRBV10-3 AISESTVEKLF
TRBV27 ASSSTSVGELF
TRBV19 ASSIDQGVVNEQF
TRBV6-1 ASSEAFGTGYGYT
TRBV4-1 ASSQPWRGSRNSPLH
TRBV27 ASSSRQGGYT
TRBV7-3 ASSLGTSTDTQY
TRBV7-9 ASSSGVSTGDSYEQY
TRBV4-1 ASSPHRERQPQH
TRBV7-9 ASSLDRRYYGYT
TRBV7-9 ASTPRSTNEKLF
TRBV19 ASSPSRQSYEQY
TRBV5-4 ASSLGGQGDHNEQF
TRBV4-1 ASSQEGGRGNQPQH
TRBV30 AWSRGANTDTQY
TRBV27 ASSFTGGGIYEQY
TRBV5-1 ASSLGSTDTGELF
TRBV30 AWSTGGGEKLF
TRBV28 ASIRPGIPDEQY
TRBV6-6 ASSYYRENQPQH
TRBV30 AWKSRTDNQPQH
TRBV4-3 ASSQDAASGQETQY
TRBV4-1 ASSQVLGGYYGYT
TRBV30 AWSAGDRNQPQH
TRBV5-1 ASSLRQANTEAF
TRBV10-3 ATTSGSTEAF
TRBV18 ASSPNFGETQY
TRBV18 ASSPRSGGRLYEQY
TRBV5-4 ASSGTSGRSPTNTGELF
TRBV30 ATQGASYEQY
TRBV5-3 ARSLEGSSGSSYEQY
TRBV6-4 ASRPGTGGYEQY
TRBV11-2 ASSYGLQETQY
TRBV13 ASSLVGQGRIGELF
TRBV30 AWSAANEKLF
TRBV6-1 ASSETGTNYGYT
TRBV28 ASSLGGPSSYEQY
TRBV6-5 ASSYLSESEKLF
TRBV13 ASSGRTSGGPPYNEQF
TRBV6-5 ASSSPGQGFYEQY
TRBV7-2 ASSSRSSGNTIY
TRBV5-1 ASSLLGAKGQPQH
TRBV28 ATRRGVVSYNSPLH
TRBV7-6 ASSSGRGDVNEQF
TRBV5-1 ASSPGNGPPYEQY
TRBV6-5 ASGSGTKYEKLF
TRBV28 ASSLQGGPTDTQY
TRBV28 ASSLSWGWTGIYEQY
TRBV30 AWSEGINQPQH
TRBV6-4 ASSGTSYEQY
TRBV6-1 ASGATNTGELF
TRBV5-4 ASSLGVWADTGELF